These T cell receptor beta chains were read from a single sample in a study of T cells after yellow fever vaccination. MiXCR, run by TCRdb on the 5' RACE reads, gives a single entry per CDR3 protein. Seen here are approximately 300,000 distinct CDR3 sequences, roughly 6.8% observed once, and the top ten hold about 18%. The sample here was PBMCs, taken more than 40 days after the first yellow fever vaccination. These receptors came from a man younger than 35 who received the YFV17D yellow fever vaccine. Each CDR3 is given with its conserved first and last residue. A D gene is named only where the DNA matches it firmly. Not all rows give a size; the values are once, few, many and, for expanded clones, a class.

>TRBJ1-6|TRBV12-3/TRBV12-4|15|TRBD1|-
TGTGCCAGCAGTTTTGGACAGGGCGTCAATTCACCCCTCCACTTT
CASSFGQGVNSPLHF
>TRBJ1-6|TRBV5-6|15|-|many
TGTGCCAGCAGCTTGGACGGATACTATAATTCACCCCTCCACTTT
CASSLDGYYNSPLHF
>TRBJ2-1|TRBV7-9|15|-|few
TGTGCCAGCAGCCGTGTGACTACGATTGACAATGAGCAGTTCTTC
CASSRVTTIDNEQFF
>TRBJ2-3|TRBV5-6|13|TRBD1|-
TGTGCCAGCAGAGGGACAGGTTCAGATACGCAGTATTTT
CASRGTGSDTQYF
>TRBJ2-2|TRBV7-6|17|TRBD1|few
TGTGCCAGCAGCTTACAAGGACAGGGCGTACATACCGGGGAGCTGTTTTTT
CASSLQGQGVHTGELFF
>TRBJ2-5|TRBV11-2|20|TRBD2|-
TGTGCCAGCAGCTCCAAACTGACTAGCGGGGACTACTTTTCTGAGGAGACCCAGTACTTC
CASSSKLTSGDYFSEETQYF
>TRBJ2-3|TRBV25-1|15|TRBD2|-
TGTGCCAGCAGTAGGTCTAGCGGGGTAGGAGATACGCAGTATTTT
CASSRSSGVGDTQYF
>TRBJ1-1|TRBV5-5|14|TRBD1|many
TGTGCCAGCAGCCGGGACAGGGGGTTTACTGAAGCTTTCTTT
CASSRDRGFTEAFF
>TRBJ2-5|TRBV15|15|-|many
TGTGCCACCAGCAGAGACGCCCGAGGGCGGGAGACCCAGTACTTC
CATSRDARGRETQYF
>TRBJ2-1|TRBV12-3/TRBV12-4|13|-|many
TGTGCCAGCAGTTTATATGTTCACAATGAGCAGTTCTTC
CASSLYVHNEQFF
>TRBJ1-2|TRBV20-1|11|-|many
TGCAGTGCTAGACACGGTTCTGGCTACACCTTC
CSARHGSGYTF
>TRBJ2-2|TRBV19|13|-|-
TGTGCCAGCGAGACACCTAACACCGGGGAGCTGTTTTTT
CASETPNTGELFF
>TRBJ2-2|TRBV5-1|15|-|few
TGCGCCAGCAGCTTTGGGGCTGCGAACACCGGGGAGCTGTTTTTT
CASSFGAANTGELFF
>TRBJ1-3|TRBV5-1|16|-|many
TGCGCCAGCAGCTCCGGGACGGGGAGCTCTGGAAACACCATATATTTT
CASSSGTGSSGNTIYF
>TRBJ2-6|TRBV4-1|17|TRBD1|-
TGCGCCAGCAGCCAAGGGGACAGGAGCTCTGGGGCCAACGTCCTGACTTTC
CASSQGDRSSGANVLTF
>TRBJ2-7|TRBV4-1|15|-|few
TGCGCCAGCAGCCAAGAACTAGCTACACTTGCCCAGCAGTACTTC
CASSQELATLAQQYF
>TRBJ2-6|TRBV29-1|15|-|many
TGCAGCGCAAAGGAAGGCAGCTCTGGGGCCAACGTCCTGACTTTC
CSAKEGSSGANVLTF
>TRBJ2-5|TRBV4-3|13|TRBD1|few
TGCGCCAGCAGCCAGAACAGGGGAGAGACCCAGTACTTC
CASSQNRGETQYF
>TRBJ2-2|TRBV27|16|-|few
TGTGCCAGCAGTTTTAGTATAGGGGTCAACACCGGGGAGCTGTTTTTT
CASSFSIGVNTGELFF
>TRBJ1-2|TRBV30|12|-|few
TGTGCCTGTCGGGGGGATCGCTATGGCTACACCTTC
CACRGDRYGYTF
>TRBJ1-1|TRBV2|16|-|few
TGTGCCAGCAGTGAAGCTCGACAGATAGGGGGTACTGAAGCTTTCTTT
CASSEARQIGGTEAFF
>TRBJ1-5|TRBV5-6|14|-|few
TGTGCCAGCAGCTTGGGTCGCGGTCTGACGACCCAGCATTTT
CASSLGRGLTTQHF
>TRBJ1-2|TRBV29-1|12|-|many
TGCAGCGTTGAGTCAGACAACTATGGCTACACCTTC
CSVESDNYGYTF
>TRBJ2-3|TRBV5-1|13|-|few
TGCGCCAGCAGCGAACCCACCACAGATACGCAGTATTTT
CASSEPTTDTQYF
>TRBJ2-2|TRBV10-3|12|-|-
TGTGCCATATGGGGGGCTACCGGGGAGCTGTTTTTT
CAIWGATGELFF
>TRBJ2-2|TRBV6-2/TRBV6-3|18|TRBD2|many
TGTGCCAGCAGTTCTCGCGGACTAGCCCAATCGAACACCGGGGAGCTGTTTTTT
CASSSRGLAQSNTGELFF
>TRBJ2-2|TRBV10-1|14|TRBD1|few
TGCGCCAGCAGTGGGACAGGGGGCACCGGGGAGCTGTTTTTT
CASSGTGGTGELFF
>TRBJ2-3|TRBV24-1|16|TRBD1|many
TGTGCCACCAGTGGTTCATGGGACAGGGGACGAGATACGCAGTATTTT
CATSGSWDRGRDTQYF
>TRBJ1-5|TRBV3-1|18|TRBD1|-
TGTGCCTTCAGGTCTTGGGGCCAGGGGGGAAGGACGGATCAGCCCCAGCATTTT
CAFRSWGQGGRTDQPQHF
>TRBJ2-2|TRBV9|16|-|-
TGTGCCAGCAGCGTAGTGCCCGGGGGGCCCCGCGGGGAGCTGTTTTTT
CASSVVPGGPRGELFF
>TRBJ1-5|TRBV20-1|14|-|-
TGCAGTGCTAGATCCGGGGGGGCTGATCAGCCCCAGCATTTT
CSARSGGADQPQHF
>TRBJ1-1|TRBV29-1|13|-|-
TGCAGCGGGTGGACGGGTATGAACACTGAAGCTTTCTTT
CSGWTGMNTEAFF
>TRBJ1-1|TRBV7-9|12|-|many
TGTGCCAGCACCATCGTACTCACTGAAGCTTTCTTT
CASTIVLTEAFF
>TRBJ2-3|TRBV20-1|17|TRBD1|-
TGCAGTGCTAGAGGGGGCAGGGGACAGAGCCTCACAGATACGCAGTATTTT
CSARGGRGQSLTDTQYF
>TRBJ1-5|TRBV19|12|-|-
TGTGCCAGCAGGGATCCAAATCAGCCCCAGCATTTT
CASRDPNQPQHF
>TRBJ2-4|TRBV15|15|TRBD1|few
TGTGCCACCAGCAGAGATGGGGACAGAAAAAACATTCAGTACTTC
CATSRDGDRKNIQYF
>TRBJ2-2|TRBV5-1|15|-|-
TGCGCCAGCAGGAGCGGATTCACGAACACCGGGGAGCTGTTTTTT
CASRSGFTNTGELFF
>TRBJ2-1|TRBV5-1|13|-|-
TGCGCCAGCAGCTTACGTCAGACGGGGGAGCAGTTCTTC
CASSLRQTGEQFF
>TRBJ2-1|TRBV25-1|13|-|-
TGTGCCAGCAGGCAAGGTGCCTACAATGAGCAGTTCTTC
CASRQGAYNEQFF
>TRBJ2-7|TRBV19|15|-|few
TGTGCCAGTAGTACCGGGGCAGGCCCTTTCTACGAGCAGTACTTC
CASSTGAGPFYEQYF
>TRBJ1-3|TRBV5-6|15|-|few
TGTGCCAGCAGCTTCGATACTCACTCTGGAAACACCATATATTTT
CASSFDTHSGNTIYF
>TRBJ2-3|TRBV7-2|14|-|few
TGTGCCAGCAGCTTAGTGCTGGGCGTGGATACGCAGTATTTT
CASSLVLGVDTQYF